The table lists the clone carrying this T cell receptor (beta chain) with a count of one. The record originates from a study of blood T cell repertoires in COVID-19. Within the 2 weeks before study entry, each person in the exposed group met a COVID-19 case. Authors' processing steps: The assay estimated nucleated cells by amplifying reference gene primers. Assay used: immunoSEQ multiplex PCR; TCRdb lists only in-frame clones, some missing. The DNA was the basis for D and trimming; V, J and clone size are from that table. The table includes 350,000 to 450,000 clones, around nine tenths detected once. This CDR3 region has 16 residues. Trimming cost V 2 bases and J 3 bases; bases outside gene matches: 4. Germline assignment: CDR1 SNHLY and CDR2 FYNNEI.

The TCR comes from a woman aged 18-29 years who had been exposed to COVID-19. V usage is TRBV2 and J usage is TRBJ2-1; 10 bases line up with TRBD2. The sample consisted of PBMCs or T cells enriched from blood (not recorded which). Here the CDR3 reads CASSELAGVVYNEQFF. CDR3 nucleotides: TGTGCCAGCAGTGAACTAGCGGGAGTTGTCTACAATGAGCAGTTCTTC. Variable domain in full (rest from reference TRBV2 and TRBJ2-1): EPEVTQTPSHQVTQMGQEVILRCVPISNHLYFYWYRQILGQKVEFLVSFYNNEISEKSEIFDDQFSVERPDGSNFTLKIRSTKLEDSAMYFCASSELAGVVYNEQFFGPGTRLTVL.